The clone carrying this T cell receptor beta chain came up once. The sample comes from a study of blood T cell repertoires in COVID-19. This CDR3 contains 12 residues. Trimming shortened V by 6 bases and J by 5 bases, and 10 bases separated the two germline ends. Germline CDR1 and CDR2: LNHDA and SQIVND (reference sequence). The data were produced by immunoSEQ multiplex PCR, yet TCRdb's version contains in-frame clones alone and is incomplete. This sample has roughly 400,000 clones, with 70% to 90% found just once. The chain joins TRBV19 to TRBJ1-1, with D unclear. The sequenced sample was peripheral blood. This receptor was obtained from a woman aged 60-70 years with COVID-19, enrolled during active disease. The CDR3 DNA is TGTGCCAGTAGAAGCCCGGTAACTGAAGCTTTCTTT. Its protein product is CASRSPVTEAFF.